One T cell receptor beta chain is described in this entry. Its antigen is unidentified. Trimming cost V 2 bases and J 1 base, with 8 bases left between them. CDR3 size: 14 residues. Germline CDR1 is LNHDA and CDR2 is SQIVND (reference sequence). The immunoSEQ assay was v3.0, run at survey level. It was roughly 35,000-50,000 T-cell genomes per sample that sequencing targeted. Here immunoSEQ multiplex PCR was the method, and the copy in TCRdb shows in-frame clones only, minus some. The sample has around 18,000 clones, around 89% seen once. The sample is drawn from a study of long-term antiretroviral therapy in people with HIV. Study overall: The earliest specimens came about a decade ahead of the 2015 immediate-ART recommendation.

Overall study results and limits: Collection of the blood took place between the mid-2000s and the late 2010s. The ART regimens in use then may have been less effective than current ones. An increase in diversity followed ART, yet levels stayed below transplant donor controls.

J is TRBJ1-1 and V is TRBV19; no clear D. The sequenced sample was unsorted PBMCs, obtained 4.2 years after starting antiretroviral therapy. The origin of this receptor is a man in his fifties with HIV. The CDR3 region has the DNA TGTGCCAGTAGTATATCAGCTTCGAACACTGAAGCTTTCTTT. As protein: CASSISASNTEAFF.